This TCR beta chain was identified in a study of cytomegalovirus exposure and HLA in healthy donors. Findings and limits, study-wide: A list of roughly 180 TCR beta chains associated with cytomegalovirus was given.

Note on this clone: Its cognate antigen is unknown.

The ends lost 3 bases at V and 2 bases at J; junction bases unmatched: 10. CDR3 length equals 17 residues. From germline, CDR1 is LGHNA and CDR2 YSLEER. The method was immunoSEQ multiplex PCR; TCRdb's version includes in-frame clones alone and lacks a portion of them. This table holds 90,000 to 100,000 clones, about 88% found once. The V and J genes are TRBV4-3 and TRBJ2-1, with TRBD2 matching over 7 bases. Sequencing used PBMCs. This sequence originates from a young man in good health and CMV-seropositive. The CDR3, as DNA: TGCGCCAGCAGCCATCAATACGGGAGGTCGACCTACAATGAGCAGTTCTTC. It codes for CASSHQYGRSTYNEQFF.